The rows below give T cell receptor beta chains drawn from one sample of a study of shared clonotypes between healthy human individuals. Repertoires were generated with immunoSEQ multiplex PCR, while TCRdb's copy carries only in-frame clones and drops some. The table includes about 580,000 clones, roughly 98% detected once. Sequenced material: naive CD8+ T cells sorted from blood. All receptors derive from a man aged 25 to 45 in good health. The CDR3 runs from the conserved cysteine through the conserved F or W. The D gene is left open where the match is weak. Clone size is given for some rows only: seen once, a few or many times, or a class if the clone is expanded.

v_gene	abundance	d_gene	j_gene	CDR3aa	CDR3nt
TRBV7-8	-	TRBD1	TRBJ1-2	CASSSGTGGFYGYTF	TGTGCCAGCAGCTCCGGGACAGGGGGTTTCTATGGCTACACCTTC
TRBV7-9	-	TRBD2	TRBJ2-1	CASVPGLAGGLSYNEQFF	TGTGCCAGCGTCCCGGGACTAGCGGGAGGGCTCTCCTACAATGAGCAGTTCTTC
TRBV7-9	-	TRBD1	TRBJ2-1	CASNENPTGVDNEQFF	TGTGCCAGCAACGAAAACCCGACAGGGGTCGACAATGAGCAGTTCTTC
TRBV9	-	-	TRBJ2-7	CASSPLGQDDYEQYF	TGTGCCAGCAGCCCCTTGGGTCAGGACGACTACGAGCAGTACTTC
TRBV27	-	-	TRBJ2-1	CASRNVDRSSYNEQFF	TGTGCCAGCAGAAATGTCGACAGATCCTCCTACAATGAGCAGTTCTTC
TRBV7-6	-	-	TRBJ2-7	CASSLGMTYEQYF	TGTGCCAGCAGCTTGGGGATGACCTACGAGCAGTACTTC
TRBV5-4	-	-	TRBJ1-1	CASSNLGSGNTEAFF	TGTGCCAGCAGCAATTTGGGTTCAGGGAACACTGAAGCTTTCTTT
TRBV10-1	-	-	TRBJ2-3	CASSEGGTDTQYF	TGCGCCAGCAGTGAAGGGGGGACAGATACGCAGTATTTT
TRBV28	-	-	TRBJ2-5	CASSLSRTRAQETQYF	TGTGCCAGCAGTTTATCACGGACCCGAGCTCAAGAGACCCAGTACTTC
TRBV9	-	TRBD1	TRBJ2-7	CASSVTGGYEQYF	TGTGCCAGCAGCGTCACAGGGGGCTACGAGCAGTACTTC
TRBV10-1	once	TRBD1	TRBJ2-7	CASSESTGGRGREQYF	TGCGCCAGCAGTGAGTCGACAGGGGGCCGCGGGCGCGAGCAGTACTTC
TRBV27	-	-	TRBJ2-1	CASNPGSANEQFF	TGTGCCAGCAATCCCGGGAGTGCCAATGAGCAGTTCTTC
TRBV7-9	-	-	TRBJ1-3	CASSLAVAGSGNTIYF	TGTGCCAGCAGCTTAGCCGTTGCAGGCTCTGGAAACACCATATATTTT
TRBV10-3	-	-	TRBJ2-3	CAIGEGGRSTDTQYF	TGTGCCATCGGGGAGGGGGGACGGAGCACAGATACGCAGTATTTT
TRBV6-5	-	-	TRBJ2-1	CASSYQGKYNEQFF	TGTGCCAGCAGTTACCAGGGGAAATACAATGAGCAGTTCTTC
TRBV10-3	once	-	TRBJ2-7	CAISLGMDSIYEQYF	TGTGCCATCAGTTTGGGAATGGACTCGATCTACGAGCAGTACTTC
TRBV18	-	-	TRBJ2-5	CASSSEPYQETQYF	TGTGCCAGCTCATCAGAACCCTACCAAGAGACCCAGTACTTC
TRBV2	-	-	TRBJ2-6	CAIRREANVLTF	TGTGCCATTCGGAGGGAGGCCAACGTCCTGACTTTC
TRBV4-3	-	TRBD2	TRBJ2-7	CASSQDLGLVYEQYF	TGCGCCAGCAGCCAAGATCTAGGACTAGTCTACGAGCAGTACTTC
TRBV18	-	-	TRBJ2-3	CASSPPGSTDTQYF	TGTGCCAGCTCACCTCCGGGGAGCACAGATACGCAGTATTTT
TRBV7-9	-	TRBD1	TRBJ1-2	CASSSRDRDRVEGRGVYTF	TGTGCCAGCAGCTCGCGTGACCGGGACAGGGTGGAAGGTCGAGGGGTCTACACCTTC
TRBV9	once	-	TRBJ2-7	CASSQGTTYEQYF	TGTGCCAGCAGCCAAGGGACCACCTACGAGCAGTACTTC
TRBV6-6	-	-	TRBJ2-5	CASSTGIAQETQYF	TGTGCCAGCAGTACAGGGATCGCCCAAGAGACCCAGTACTTC
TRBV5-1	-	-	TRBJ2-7	CASSYRGLPYEQYF	TGCGCCAGCAGCTACAGGGGACTTCCCTACGAGCAGTACTTC
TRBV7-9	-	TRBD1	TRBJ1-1	CASSSTGGMNTEAFF	TGTGCCAGCAGCTCGACAGGGGGCATGAACACTGAAGCTTTCTTT
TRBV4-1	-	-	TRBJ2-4	CASSQDTPGDIQYF	TGCGCCAGCAGCCAAGACACACCTGGAGACATTCAGTACTTC
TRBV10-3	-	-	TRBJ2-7	CAISESGVREQYF	TGTGCCATCAGTGAGTCGGGAGTAAGGGAGCAGTACTTC
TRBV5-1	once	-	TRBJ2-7	CASSFPSVEQYF	TGCGCCAGCAGCTTCCCTAGCGTGGAGCAGTACTTC
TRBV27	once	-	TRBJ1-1	CASRTIGRTTEAFF	TGTGCCAGCAGAACTATTGGACGGACCACTGAAGCTTTCTTT
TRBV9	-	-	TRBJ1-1	CASGGSTVEAFF	TGTGCCAGCGGTGGATCGACGGTTGAAGCTTTCTTT
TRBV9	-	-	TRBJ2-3	CASSALRGGSTDTQYF	TGTGCCAGCAGCGCCCTGAGGGGGGGGAGTACAGATACGCAGTATTTT
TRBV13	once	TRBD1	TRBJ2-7	CASSHRGSGYEQYF	TGTGCCAGCAGCCACAGGGGGTCAGGCTACGAGCAGTACTTC
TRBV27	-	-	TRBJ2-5	CASSLYLGETQYF	TGTGCCAGCAGTTTATATCTCGGAGAGACCCAGTACTTC
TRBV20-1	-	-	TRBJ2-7	CSASRGEQYF	TGCAGTGCTAGTCGGGGGGAGCAGTACTTC
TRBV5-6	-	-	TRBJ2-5	CASSLAVAVAETQYF	TGTGCCAGCAGCTTGGCCGTTGCGGTAGCTGAGACCCAGTACTTC
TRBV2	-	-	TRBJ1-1	CASSDSPNEAFF	TGTGCCAGCAGTGACTCTCCTAATGAAGCTTTCTTT
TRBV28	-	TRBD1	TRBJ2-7	CASSNTGTGGEQYF	TGTGCCAGCAGTAACACCGGGACAGGGGGTGAGCAGTACTTC
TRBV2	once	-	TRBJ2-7	CASSPLYEQYF	TGTGCCAGCAGCCCCCTTTACGAGCAGTACTTC
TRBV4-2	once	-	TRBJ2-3	CASSQAGSTDTQYF	TGTGCCAGCAGCCAGGCAGGGAGTACAGATACGCAGTATTTT
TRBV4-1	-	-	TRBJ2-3	CASSQYTDTQYF	TGCGCCAGCAGCCAATACACAGATACGCAGTATTTT
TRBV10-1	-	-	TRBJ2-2	CASSLDSSGELFF	TGCGCCAGCAGCCTCGACAGTTCCGGGGAGCTGTTTTTT
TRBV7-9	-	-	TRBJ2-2	CASSLAGTTNTGELFF	TGTGCCAGCAGCTTGGCCGGCACTACTAACACCGGGGAGCTGTTTTTT
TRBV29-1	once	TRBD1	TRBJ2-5	CSVEPLLGTGERETQYF	TGCAGCGTTGAACCCTTACTAGGGACAGGGGAACGAGAGACCCAGTACTTC
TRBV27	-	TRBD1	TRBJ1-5	CASRFRDRSNQPQHF	TGTGCCAGCAGATTCCGGGACAGGAGCAATCAGCCCCAGCATTTT
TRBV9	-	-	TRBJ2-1	CASSAWNNEQFF	TGTGCCAGCAGCGCCTGGAACAATGAGCAGTTCTTC
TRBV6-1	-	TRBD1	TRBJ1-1	CASRQGGTEAFF	TGTGCCAGCAGACAGGGGGGCACTGAAGCTTTCTTT
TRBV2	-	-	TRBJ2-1	CASSGQEQFF	TGTGCCAGCAGTGGTCAGGAGCAGTTCTTC
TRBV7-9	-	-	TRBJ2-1	CASSLPAVSSYNEQFF	TGTGCCAGCAGCCTCCCGGCGGTTAGCTCCTACAATGAGCAGTTCTTC
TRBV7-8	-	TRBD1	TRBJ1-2	CASSNGTGVNYGYTF	TGTGCCAGCAGCAACGGGACAGGGGTTAACTATGGCTACACCTTC
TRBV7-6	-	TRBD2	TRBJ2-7	CASSPEAWGLAFQYF	TGTGCCAGCAGCCCGGAGGCGTGGGGACTAGCTTTTCAGTACTTC
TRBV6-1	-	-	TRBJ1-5	CASSEVYRTRPQHF	TGTGCCAGCAGTGAAGTTTACAGAACCAGGCCCCAGCATTTT
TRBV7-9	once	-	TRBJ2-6	CASSSPVYNVLTF	TGTGCCAGCAGCTCCCCAGTTTACAACGTCCTGACTTTC
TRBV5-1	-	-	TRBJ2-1	CASSLRRLNEQFF	TGCGCCAGCAGCTTGCGCCGACTAAATGAGCAGTTCTTC
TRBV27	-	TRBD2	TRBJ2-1	CASAPFGLAGNEQFF	TGTGCCAGCGCGCCTTTTGGACTAGCGGGTAATGAGCAGTTCTTC
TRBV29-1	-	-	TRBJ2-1	CSVEGLGSNNEQFF	TGCAGCGTTGAAGGACTAGGTTCTAACAATGAGCAGTTCTTC
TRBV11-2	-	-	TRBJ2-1	CASSPWAGYEQFF	TGTGCCAGCAGCCCGTGGGCAGGCTATGAGCAGTTCTTC
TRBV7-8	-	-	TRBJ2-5	CASSLEAQETQYF	TGTGCCAGCAGCTTAGAGGCTCAAGAGACCCAGTACTTC
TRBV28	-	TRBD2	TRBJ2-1	CASSSLAGDGLNEQFF	TGTGCCAGCAGTTCGTTAGCGGGAGATGGTTTGAATGAGCAGTTCTTC
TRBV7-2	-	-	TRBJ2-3	CASSPGWPVTDTQYF	TGTGCCAGCAGTCCGGGGTGGCCGGTCACAGATACGCAGTATTTT
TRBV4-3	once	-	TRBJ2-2	CASSQDWPNTGELFF	TGCGCCAGCAGCCAAGATTGGCCGAACACCGGGGAGCTGTTTTTT